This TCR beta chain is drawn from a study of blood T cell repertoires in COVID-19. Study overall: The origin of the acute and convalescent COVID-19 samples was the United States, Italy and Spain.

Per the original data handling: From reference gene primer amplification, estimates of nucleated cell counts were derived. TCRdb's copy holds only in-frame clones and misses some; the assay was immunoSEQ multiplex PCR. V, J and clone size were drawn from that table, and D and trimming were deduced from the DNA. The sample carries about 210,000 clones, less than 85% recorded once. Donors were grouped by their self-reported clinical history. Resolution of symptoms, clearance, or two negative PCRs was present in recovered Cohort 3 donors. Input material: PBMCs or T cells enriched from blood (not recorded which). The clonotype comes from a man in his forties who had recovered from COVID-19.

The CDR3 here is CASSLGRDNEQFF. The CDR3 region has the DNA TGTGCCAGCAGCCTAGGACGGGACAATGAGCAGTTCTTC. The chain couples TRBV7-2 to TRBJ2-1; D unclear. The V and J ends lost 5 bases and 5 bases respectively, with 10 bases between them. Germline CDR1 and CDR2: SGHTA and FQGNSA. CDR3 size: 13 residues.